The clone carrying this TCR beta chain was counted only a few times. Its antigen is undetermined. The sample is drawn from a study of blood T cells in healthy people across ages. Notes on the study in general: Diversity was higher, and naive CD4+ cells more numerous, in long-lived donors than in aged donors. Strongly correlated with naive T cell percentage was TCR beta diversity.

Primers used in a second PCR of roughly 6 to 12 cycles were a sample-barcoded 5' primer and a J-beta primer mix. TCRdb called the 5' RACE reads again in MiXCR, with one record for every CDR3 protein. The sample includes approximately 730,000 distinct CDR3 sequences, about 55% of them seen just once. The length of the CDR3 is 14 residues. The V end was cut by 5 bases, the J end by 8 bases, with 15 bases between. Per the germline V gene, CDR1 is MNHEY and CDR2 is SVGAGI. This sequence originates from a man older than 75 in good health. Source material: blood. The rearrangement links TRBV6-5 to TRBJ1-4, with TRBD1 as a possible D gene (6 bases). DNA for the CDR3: TGTGCCAGCAGTCTACAGGGAGGTGGCGAAAAACTGTTTTTT. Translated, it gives CASSLQGGGEKLFF.